The 17 T cell receptor beta chains reported below all come from one sample, sequenced in a study of T cell responses to AZD1222 COVID-19 vaccine (dated by TCRdb to the early 2020s). The library was prepared using the immunoSEQ multiplex PCR assay. This immuneACCESS table, as held by TCRdb, lists in-frame sequences with V and J called but not all clones. Of the missing ones, under half trace to an unresolved V gene in checked studies; the others have no known cause. Within this sample are 90,000 to 140,000 clones, with more than 75% of them counted one time only. The top ten clonotypes cover around 9.1% of the sample. The time point label of this sample denotes: baseline before first vaccination. Sequenced material: peripheral blood, taken on day 0 of AZD1222 vaccination. These receptors came from an adult in good health.

The CDR3 spells CASSIGALLAGAEQFF. CDR3 coding DNA: TGTGCCAGTAGTATAGGGGCCCTGCTAGCGGGAGCTGAGCAGTTCTTC. This chain joins TRBV19 and TRBJ2-1, with 10 bases lining up with TRBD2. Germline V gene lookup returns CDR1 LNHDA and CDR2 SQIVND (reference sequence). The CDR3 runs 16 residues. J was trimmed by 9 bases and V by 1 base; bases with no gene match: 9.

This rearrangement joins TRBV28 to TRBJ2-1; tentative D call: TRBD2 (5 bases). The CDR3 is made up of 14 amino acids. The V gene lost 6 bases and the J gene lost 4 bases, with 13 bases spanning the gap. The germline CDR1 and CDR2 sequences are MDHEN and SYDVKM. The CDR3 sequence: CASSGPGNYNEQFF. In DNA form, the CDR3 reads TGTGCCAGCAGCGGACCCGGGAATTACAATGAGCAGTTCTTC.

The chain recombines TRBV6-6 with TRBJ2-5; TRBD2 agrees at 13 bases. The CDR3 contains 15 residues. With 2 bases clipped from V and 5 bases from J, the junction kept 2 bases outside the gene matches. Germline V gives CDR1 MNHNY, CDR2 SVGAGI (reference sequence). This chain's CDR3 is CASSYPTSGRETQYF. CDR3 coding DNA: TGTGCCAGCAGTTACCCGACTAGCGGGAGGGAGACCCAGTACTTC.

V is TRBV5-1 and J is TRBJ1-4, with no clear D. The CDR3 contains 15 residues. V was pared by 4 bases and J by 0 bases, with 10 bases between. Looked up from germline, CDR1 is SGHRS and CDR2 is YFSETQ. This chain's CDR3 is CASSGNTATNEKLFF. For the CDR3, the DNA is TGCGCCAGCAGCGGTAACACTGCAACTAATGAAAAACTGTTTTTT.

This chain uses TRBV9 with TRBJ1-4, with TRBD1 identical over 10 bases. V lost 3 bases and J lost 7; bases outside the gene matches: 6. Per germline, CDR1 SGDLS and CDR2 YYNGEE. CDR3 length equals 15 residues. The CDR3 spells CASSATGQGLEKLFF. The DNA for the CDR3 is TGTGCCAGCAGCGCAACGGGACAGGGGCTTGAAAAACTGTTTTTT.

This chain links TRBV12-3 or TRBV12-4 with TRBJ1-5, with a possible D match to TRBD1 (6 bases). V shed 6 bases and J shed 7 bases, with 13 bases lying between them. CDR3 length: 13 residues. In DNA form, the CDR3 reads TGTGCCAGCAGCAACCCTACAGGGCAGCCCCAGCATTTT. Its translation: CASSNPTGQPQHF.

The chain recombines TRBV12-2 with TRBJ2-1; the table's D gene call, TRBD2, was not cross checked with the DNA. TRBV12-2 is labeled a pseudogene. This CDR3 region has 14 residues. This CDR3 is CASRLATRYNEQFF. Written as DNA, the CDR3 is TGTGCAAGTCGCTTAGCGACTAGATACAATGAGCAGTTCTTC.

The J gene is TRBJ2-7, the V gene TRBV19; 12 positions agree with TRBD2. This CDR3 region has 15 residues. Germline values: CDR1 LNHDA, CDR2 SQIVND (reference sequence). The J segment lost 1 base and the V segment lost 5 bases, leaving 3 bases of the junction unmatched. CDR3 in amino acids: CASSALAGGSYEQYF. For the CDR3, the DNA is TGTGCCAGTAGTGCCCTAGCGGGAGGGTCCTACGAGCAGTACTTC.

The J gene is TRBJ2-5, the V gene TRBV3-1 (or the pseudogene TRBV3-2); D may be TRBD1 (6 bases). The germline V gene encodes CDR1 LGHDT and CDR2 YNNKEL (reference sequence). This CDR3 is built from 14 residues. Trimming took 1 base from V and 5 from J, leaving 11 bases between them. The CDR3 bases are TGTGCCAGCAGCCAAGGTACAGGGTTGGAGACCCAGTACTTC. It encodes CASSQGTGLETQYF.

The table lists this clone with a count of one. CDR3 sequence: CASTSARLVGEQYF. The CDR3 DNA follows: TGTGCCAGCACTTCCGCACGACTGGTGGGGGAGCAGTACTTC. The genes are TRBV11-2 and TRBJ2-7; D not certain. CDR3 length: 14 residues. Trimming removed 7 bases at V and 7 bases at J, with 20 bases between. Germline V gene data show CDR1 as SGHAT and CDR2 as FQNNGV.

The V and J genes are TRBV5-4 and TRBJ2-7; tentatively, D is TRBD2 (6 bases). CDR1 SGHNT and CDR2 YYREEE come from the germline V gene (reference sequence). The CDR3 spans 14 residues. Between the trimmed V and J ends, which lost 0 bases and 0 bases, there was a span of 7 bases. The chain's CDR3 is CASSLAGSSYEQYF. The CDR3 DNA follows: TGTGCCAGCAGCTTGGCCGGGAGCTCCTACGAGCAGTACTTC.

The J gene is TRBJ2-7, the V gene TRBV2; D unresolved. CDR3 length equals 13 residues. Germline-derived CDR1 and CDR2 are SNHLY and FYNNEI. V gave up 6 bases and J gave up 7 bases, with 16 bases separating them. The DNA for the CDR3 is TGTGCCAGCAGGGTTGACTCACTGGGGGAGCAGTACTTC. This encodes CASRVDSLGEQYF.

The chain employs TRBV7-8 and TRBJ1-5, with D maybe TRBD1 (5 bases). The CDR3 covers 15 residues. Trimming stripped 5 bases from V and 3 bases from J, with 14 bases between. Per germline, CDR1 SGHVS and CDR2 FQNEAQ. CDR3 DNA sequence: TGTGCCAGCAGCGCTCTCGGGACGCTCAATCAGCCCCAGCATTTT. Residues: CASSALGTLNQPQHF.

This chain uses TRBV5-1 with TRBJ2-3, with 11 nucleotides matching TRBD2. The CDR3 sequence is 18 residues long. Unmatched junction bases numbered 10, after V lost 4 bases and J lost 0 bases. CDR1 SGHRS and CDR2 YFSETQ come from the germline V gene. CDR3 in amino acids: CASSEGTSGRTSTDTQYF. In DNA form, the CDR3 reads TGCGCCAGCAGCGAAGGGACTAGCGGAAGAACTAGCACAGATACGCAGTATTTT.

Here the CDR3 reads CASSQVLAGATGELFF. CDR3 nucleotide sequence: TGCGCCAGCAGCCAGGTACTAGCGGGAGCCACCGGGGAGCTGTTTTTT. The rearrangement links TRBV4-3 to TRBJ2-2, with TRBD2 matching over 11 bases. Germline trimming cut 3 bases from V and 4 bases from J; bases unmatched to any gene: 4. This CDR3 contains 16 residues. Germline V gives CDR1 LGHNA, CDR2 YSLEER.

V and J are TRBV28 and TRBJ1-1; D call uncertain. The CDR3 covers 15 residues. Germline V gene sequence: CDR1 MDHEN, CDR2 SYDVKM. Deletions cut 7 bases from V and 6 bases from J, with 21 bases between. DNA for the CDR3: TGTGCCAGCAACCCTCGCCTGGGGAAGGGCGCTGAAGCTTTCTTT. Translated: CASNPRLGKGAEAFF.

The rearrangement uses TRBV6-5 and TRBJ1-5; D is possibly TRBD1 (5 bases). The CDR3 spans 14 residues. Germline values: CDR1 MNHEY, CDR2 SVGAGI. V shed 5 bases and J shed 4 bases, with 12 bases lying between them. CDR3: CASSTLDTNQPQHF. The CDR3 DNA sequence: TGTGCCAGCAGTACCTTGGACACAAATCAGCCCCAGCATTTT.